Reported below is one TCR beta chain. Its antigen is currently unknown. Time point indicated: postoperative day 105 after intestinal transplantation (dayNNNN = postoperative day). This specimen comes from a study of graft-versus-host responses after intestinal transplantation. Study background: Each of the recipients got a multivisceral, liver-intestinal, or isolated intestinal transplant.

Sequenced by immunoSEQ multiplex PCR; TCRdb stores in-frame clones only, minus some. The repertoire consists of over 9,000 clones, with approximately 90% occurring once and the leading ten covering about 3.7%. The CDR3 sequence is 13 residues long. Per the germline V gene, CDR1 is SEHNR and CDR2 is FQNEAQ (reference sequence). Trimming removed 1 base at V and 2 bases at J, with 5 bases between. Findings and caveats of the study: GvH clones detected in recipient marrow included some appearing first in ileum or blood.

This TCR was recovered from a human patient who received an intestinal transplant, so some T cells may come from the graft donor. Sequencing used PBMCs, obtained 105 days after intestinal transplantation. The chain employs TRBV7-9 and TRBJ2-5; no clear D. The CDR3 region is CASSLEAQETQYF. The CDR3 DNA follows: TGTGCCAGCAGCTTAGAAGCGCAAGAGACCCAGTACTTC.